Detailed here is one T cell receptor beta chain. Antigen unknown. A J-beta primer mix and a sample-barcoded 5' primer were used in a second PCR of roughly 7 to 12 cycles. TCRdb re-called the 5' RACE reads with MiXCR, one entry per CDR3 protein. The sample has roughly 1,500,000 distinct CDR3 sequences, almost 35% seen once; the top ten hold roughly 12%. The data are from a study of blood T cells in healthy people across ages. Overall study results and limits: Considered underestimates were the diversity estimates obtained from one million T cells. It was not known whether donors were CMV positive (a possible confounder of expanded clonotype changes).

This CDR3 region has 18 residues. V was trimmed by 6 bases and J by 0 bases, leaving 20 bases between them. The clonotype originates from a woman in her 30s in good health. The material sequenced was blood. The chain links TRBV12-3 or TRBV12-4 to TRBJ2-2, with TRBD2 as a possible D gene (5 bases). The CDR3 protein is CASRKTRTQFTNTGELFF. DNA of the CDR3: TGTGCCAGCAGGAAAACTAGGACGCAATTTACGAACACCGGGGAGCTGTTTTTT.